One and the same sample provided the 5 T cell receptor beta chains below, sequenced in a study of control samples from healthy donors and cancer patients. Assay used: immunoSEQ multiplex PCR; TCRdb lists only in-frame clones, some missing. The data show roughly 45,000 clones, around 86% seen once. Sequencing was done on a sample of PBMCs. The receptors here all came from a woman aged 45-60 years with lung cancer.

To note about this clone: No DNA is shown, since the ends of the CDR3 on it are uncertain; the CDR3 is the one TCRdb lists. This rearrangement joins TRBV27 to TRBJ1-1; the table calls TRBD1, which could not be checked here. Germline CDR1 reads MNHEY; CDR2 reads SMNVEV (reference sequence). The CDR3 length equals 14 residues, ends included. CDR3 residues: CASSFFGQHTEAFF.

V is TRBV10-3 and J is TRBJ2-3; no firm D call. V was pared by 1 base and J by 0 bases, with 8 bases between. This CDR3 comprises 15 residues. Per the germline V gene, CDR1 is ENHRY and CDR2 is SYGVKD. This CDR3 reads CAISEYEESTDTQYF. The CDR3 bases are TGTGCCATCAGTGAGTATGAAGAGAGCACAGATACGCAGTATTTT.

The chain uses TRBV28 and TRBJ2-1, with 7 bases matching TRBD1. V shed 6 bases and J 0 bases; nucleotides not matched to a gene: 8. The CDR3 is 16 residues long. Germline V lookup: CDR1 MDHEN, CDR2 SYDVKM. The CDR3 DNA is TGTGCCAGCAGGTCGATCCGGGACAGCTCCTACAATGAGCAGTTCTTC. This sequence encodes CASRSIRDSSYNEQFF.

V usage is TRBV11-3 and J usage is TRBJ1-1, with 7 bases matching TRBD1. Trimming took 6 bases from V and 2 from J; bases not matched to a gene: 9. Germline loops: CDR1 SGHNT, CDR2 YENEEA. The CDR3 spans 15 residues. CDR3 sequence (DNA): TGTGCCAGCAGTTCCTTCGGACAGGCCAACACTGAAGCTTTCTTT. Its protein is CASSSFGQANTEAFF.

The rearrangement links TRBV14 to TRBJ1-2, with a tentative D call TRBD1 (5 bases). This CDR3 is built from 15 residues. V shed 1 base and J shed 2 bases, with 11 bases lying between them. CDR1 and CDR2 (germline): SGHDN, FVKESK. CDR3 region: CASSQVSGMNYGYTF. CDR3 coding DNA: TGTGCCAGCAGCCAAGTGTCAGGGATGAACTATGGCTACACCTTC.